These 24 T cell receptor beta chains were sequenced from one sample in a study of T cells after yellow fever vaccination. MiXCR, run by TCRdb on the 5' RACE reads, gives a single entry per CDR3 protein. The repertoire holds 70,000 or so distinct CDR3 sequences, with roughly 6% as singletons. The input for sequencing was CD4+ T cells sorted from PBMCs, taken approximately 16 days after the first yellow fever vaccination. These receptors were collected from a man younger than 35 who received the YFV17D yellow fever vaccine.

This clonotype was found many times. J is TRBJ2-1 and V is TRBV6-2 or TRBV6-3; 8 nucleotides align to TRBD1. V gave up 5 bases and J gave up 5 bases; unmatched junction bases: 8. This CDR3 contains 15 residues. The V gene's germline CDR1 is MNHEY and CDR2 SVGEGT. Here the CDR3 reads CASSRWTGLNNEQFF. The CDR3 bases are TGTGCCAGCAGTCGCTGGACAGGGTTAAACAATGAGCAGTTCTTC.

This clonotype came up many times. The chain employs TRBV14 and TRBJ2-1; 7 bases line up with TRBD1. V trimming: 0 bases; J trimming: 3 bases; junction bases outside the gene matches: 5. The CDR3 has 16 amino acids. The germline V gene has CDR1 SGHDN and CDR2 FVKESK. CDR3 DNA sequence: TGTGCCAGCAGCCAAGATTGGGGACAGATCTACAATGAGCAGTTCTTC. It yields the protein CASSQDWGQIYNEQFF.

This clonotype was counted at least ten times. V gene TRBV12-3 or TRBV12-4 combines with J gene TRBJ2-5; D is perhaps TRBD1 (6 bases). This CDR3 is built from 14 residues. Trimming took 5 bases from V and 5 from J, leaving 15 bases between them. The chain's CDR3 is CASSPTGMRETQYF. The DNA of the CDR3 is TGTGCCAGCAGTCCTACAGGGATGAGGGAGACCCAGTACTTC.

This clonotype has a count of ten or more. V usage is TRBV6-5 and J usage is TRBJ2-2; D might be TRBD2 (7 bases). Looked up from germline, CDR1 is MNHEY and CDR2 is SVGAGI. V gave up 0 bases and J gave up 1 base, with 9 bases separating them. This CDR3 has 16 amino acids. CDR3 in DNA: TGTGCCAGCAGTTACTCGGGAGGGGGGAACACCGGGGAGCTGTTTTTT. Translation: CASSYSGGGNTGELFF.

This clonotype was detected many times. The CDR3 is CSAKGTGGYTGELFF. CDR3 coding DNA: TGCAGTGCTAAGGGAACAGGGGGTTACACCGGGGAGCTGTTTTTT. The chain couples TRBV20-1 to TRBJ2-2, with TRBD1 identical over 8 bases. This CDR3 is built from 15 residues. In germline, CDR1 is DFQATT, CDR2 SNEGSKA (reference sequence). With V trimmed by 4 bases and J by 3 bases, 7 bases remained unmatched.

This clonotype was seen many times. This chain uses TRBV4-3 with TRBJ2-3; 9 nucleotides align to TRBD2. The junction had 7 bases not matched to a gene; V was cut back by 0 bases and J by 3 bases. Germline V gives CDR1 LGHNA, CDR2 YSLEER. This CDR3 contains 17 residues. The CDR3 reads CASSQDPRGGQTDTQYF. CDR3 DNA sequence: TGCGCCAGCAGCCAAGATCCGCGGGGGGGCCAGACAGATACGCAGTATTTT.

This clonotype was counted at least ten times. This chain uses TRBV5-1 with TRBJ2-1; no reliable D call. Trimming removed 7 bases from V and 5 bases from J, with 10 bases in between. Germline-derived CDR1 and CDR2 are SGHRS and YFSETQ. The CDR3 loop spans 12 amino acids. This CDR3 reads CASSDPNNEQFF. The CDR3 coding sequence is TGCGCCAGCTCGGACCCTAACAATGAGCAGTTCTTC.

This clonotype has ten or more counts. Here the CDR3 reads CASSLVGFSYEQYF. The CDR3 coding sequence is TGCGCCAGCAGCTTGGTAGGGTTTTCCTACGAGCAGTACTTC. The rearrangement joins TRBV5-1 to TRBJ2-7; D gene unclear. The CDR3 extends over 14 amino acids. Germline CDR1 reads SGHRS; CDR2 reads YFSETQ. Trimming shortened V by 0 bases and J by 1 base, and 8 bases separated the two germline ends. The full variable domain, its missing parts supplied by reference TRBV5-1 and TRBJ2-7, is KAGVTQTPRYLIKTRGQQVTLSCSPISGHRSVSWYQQTPGQGLQFLFEYFSETQRNKGNFPGRFSGRQFSNSRSEMNVSTLELGDSALYLCASSLVGFSYEQYFGPGTRLTVT.

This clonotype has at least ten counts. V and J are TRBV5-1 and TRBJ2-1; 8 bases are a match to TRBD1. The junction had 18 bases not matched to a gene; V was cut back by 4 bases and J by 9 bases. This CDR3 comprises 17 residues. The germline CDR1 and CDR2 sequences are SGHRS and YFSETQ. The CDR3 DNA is TGCGCCAGCAGCACCAAGACAGGGGAGAGCCGAGGTAGTGAGCAGTTCTTC. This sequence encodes CASSTKTGESRGSEQFF.

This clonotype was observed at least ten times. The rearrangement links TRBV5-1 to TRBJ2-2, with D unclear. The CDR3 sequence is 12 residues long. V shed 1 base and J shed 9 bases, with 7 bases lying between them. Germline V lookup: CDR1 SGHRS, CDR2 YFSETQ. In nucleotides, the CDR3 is TGCGCCAGCAGCTTGTGGAACAGGGAGCTGTTTTTT. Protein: CASSLWNRELFF. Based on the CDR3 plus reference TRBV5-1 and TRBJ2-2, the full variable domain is KAGVTQTPRYLIKTRGQQVTLSCSPISGHRSVSWYQQTPGQGLQFLFEYFSETQRNKGNFPGRFSGRQFSNSRSEMNVSTLELGDSALYLCASSLWNRELFFGEGSRLTVL.

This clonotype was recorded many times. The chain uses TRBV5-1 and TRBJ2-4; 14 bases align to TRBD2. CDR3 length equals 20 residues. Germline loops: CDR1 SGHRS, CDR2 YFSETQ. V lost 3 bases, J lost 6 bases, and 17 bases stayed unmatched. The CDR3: CASSWKNPGLAGARGNIQYF. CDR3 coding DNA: TGCGCCAGCAGCTGGAAGAATCCGGGACTAGCGGGGGCCCGAGGAAACATTCAGTACTTC.

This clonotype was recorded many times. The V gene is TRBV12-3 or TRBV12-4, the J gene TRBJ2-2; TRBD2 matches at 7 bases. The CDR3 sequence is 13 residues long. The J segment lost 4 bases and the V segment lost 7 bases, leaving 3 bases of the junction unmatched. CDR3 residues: CASTPGGTGELFF. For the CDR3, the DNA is TGTGCCAGCACCCCGGGGGGCACCGGGGAGCTGTTTTTT.

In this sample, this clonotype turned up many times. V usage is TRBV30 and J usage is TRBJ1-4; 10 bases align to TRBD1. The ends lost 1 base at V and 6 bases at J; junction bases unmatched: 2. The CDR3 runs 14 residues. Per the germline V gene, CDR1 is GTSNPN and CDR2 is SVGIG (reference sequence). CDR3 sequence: CAWSAGQGYEKLFF. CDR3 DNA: TGTGCCTGGAGTGCGGGACAGGGGTATGAAAAACTGTTTTTT. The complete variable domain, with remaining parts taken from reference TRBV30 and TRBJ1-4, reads SQTIHQWPATLVQPVGSPLSLECTVEGTSNPNLYWYRQAAGRGLQLLFYSVGIGQISSEVPQNLSASRPQDRQFILSSKKLLLSDSGFYLCAWSAGQGYEKLFFGSGTQLSVL.

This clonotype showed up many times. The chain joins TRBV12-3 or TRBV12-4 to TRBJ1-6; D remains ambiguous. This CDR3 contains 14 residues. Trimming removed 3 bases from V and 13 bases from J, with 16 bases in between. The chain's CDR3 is CASSFTGSGRPLHF. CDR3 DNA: TGTGCCAGCAGTTTTACCGGTTCAGGCCGCCCCCTCCACTTT.

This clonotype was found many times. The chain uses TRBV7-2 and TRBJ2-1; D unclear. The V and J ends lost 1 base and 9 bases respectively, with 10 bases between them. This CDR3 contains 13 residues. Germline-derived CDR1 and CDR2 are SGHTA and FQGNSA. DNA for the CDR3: TGTGCCAGCAGCTTAGTGGGATGGGGTGAGCAGTTCTTC. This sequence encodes CASSLVGWGEQFF. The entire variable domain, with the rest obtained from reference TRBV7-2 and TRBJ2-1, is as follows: GAGVSQSPSNKVTEKGKDVELRCDPISGHTALYWYRQSLGQGLEFLIYFQGNSAPDKSGLPSDRFSAERTGGSVSTLTIQRTQQEDSAVYLCASSLVGWGEQFFGPGTRLTVL.

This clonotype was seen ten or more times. The DNA of the CDR3 is TGTGCCAGCAGCTATGGACAGGGAGATGAAGCTTTCTTT. This translates into CASSYGQGDEAFF. V usage is TRBV12-3 or TRBV12-4 and J usage is TRBJ1-1; TRBD1 agrees at 8 bases. V gave up 6 bases and J gave up 7 bases; unmatched junction bases: 7. This CDR3 contains 13 residues.

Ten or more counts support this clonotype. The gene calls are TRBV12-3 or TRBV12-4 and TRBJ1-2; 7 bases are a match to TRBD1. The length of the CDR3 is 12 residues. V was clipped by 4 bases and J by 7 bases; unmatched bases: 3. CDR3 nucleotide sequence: TGTGCCAGCAGTTGGACAGGCATTGGCTACACCTTC. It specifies CASSWTGIGYTF.

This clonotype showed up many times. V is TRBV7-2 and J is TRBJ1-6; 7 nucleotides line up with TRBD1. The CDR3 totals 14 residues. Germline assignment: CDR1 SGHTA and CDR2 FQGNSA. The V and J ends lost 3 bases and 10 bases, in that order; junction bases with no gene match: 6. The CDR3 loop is CASSFDRVGSPLHF. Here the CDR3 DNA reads TGTGCCAGCAGCTTTGACAGGGTGGGATCACCCCTCCACTTT.

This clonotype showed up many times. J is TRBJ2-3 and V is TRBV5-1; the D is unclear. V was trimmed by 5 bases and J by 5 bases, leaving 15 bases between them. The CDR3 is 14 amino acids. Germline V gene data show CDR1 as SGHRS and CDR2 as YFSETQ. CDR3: CASRTVYRVDTQYF. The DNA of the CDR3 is TGCGCCAGCAGGACTGTTTATCGCGTAGATACGCAGTATTTT.

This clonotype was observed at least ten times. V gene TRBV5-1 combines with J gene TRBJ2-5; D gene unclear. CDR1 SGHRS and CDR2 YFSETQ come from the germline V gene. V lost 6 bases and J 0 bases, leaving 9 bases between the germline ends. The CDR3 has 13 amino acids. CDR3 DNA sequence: TGCGCCAGCACCCTAGGAAACCAAGAGACCCAGTACTTC. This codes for CASTLGNQETQYF.

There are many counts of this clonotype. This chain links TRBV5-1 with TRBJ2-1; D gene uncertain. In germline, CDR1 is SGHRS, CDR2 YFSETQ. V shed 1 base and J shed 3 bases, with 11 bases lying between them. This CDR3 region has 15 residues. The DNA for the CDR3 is TGCGCCAGCAGCTTGCCCTACTCAAACTACAATGAGCAGTTCTTC. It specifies CASSLPYSNYNEQFF.

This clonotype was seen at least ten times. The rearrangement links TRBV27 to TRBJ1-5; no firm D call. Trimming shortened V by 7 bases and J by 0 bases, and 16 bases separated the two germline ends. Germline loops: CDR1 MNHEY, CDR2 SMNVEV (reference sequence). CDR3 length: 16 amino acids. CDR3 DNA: TGTGCCAGCACCGCCGGAGAAACTCATAGCAATCAGCCCCAGCATTTT. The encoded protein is CASTAGETHSNQPQHF.

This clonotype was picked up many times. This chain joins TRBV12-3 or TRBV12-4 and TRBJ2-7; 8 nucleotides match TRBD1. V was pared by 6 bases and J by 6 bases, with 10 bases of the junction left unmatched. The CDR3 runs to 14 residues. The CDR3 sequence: CASSPRGQGAEQYF. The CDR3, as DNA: TGTGCCAGCAGCCCGAGAGGACAGGGTGCCGAGCAGTACTTC.

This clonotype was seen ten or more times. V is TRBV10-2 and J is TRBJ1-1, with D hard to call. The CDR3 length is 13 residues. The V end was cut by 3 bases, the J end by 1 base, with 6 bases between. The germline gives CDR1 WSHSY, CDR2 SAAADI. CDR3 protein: CASSDRGNTEAFF. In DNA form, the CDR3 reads TGCGCCAGCAGTGATCGAGGGAACACTGAAGCTTTCTTT.